This T cell receptor beta chain emerged from a study of T cell repertoires in cytomegalovirus infection. Study-wide findings and caveats: Cumulative public TCR beta family frequency identified CMV carriers with the relevant HLA. Clonotype analysis showed dominance of the ex vivo response by HLA-C-restricted CMV-specific TCR beta clonotypes.

This clonotype has only a few counts. Its target is unknown. Each CDR3 protein gets one entry after TCRdb re-called the reads with MiXCR. The repertoire includes roughly 500,000 distinct CDR3 sequences, roughly 42% of them detected once, and around two fifths sits in the top ten. With V trimmed by 5 bases and J by 10 bases, 15 bases remained unmatched. The CDR3 extends over 16 amino acids. Germline values: CDR1 LGHNA, CDR2 YSLEER. Sequencing was performed on cultured PBMCs, taken from culture after CMV antigen stimulation. The rearrangement joins TRBV4-3 to TRBJ2-1; 9 nucleotides align to TRBD2. The TCR was taken from a human donor in good health (CMV status not recorded). Some clones in this sample may be carry-over from other donors' samples. The CDR3 sequence is CASSGGIGGRAREQFF. The CDR3 DNA is TGCGCCAGCAGCGGAGGAATCGGCGGGAGGGCTCGGGAGCAGTTCTTC.